A single sample is the source of the 20 T cell receptor beta chains below, sequenced in a study of control samples from healthy donors and cancer patients. The assay was immunoSEQ multiplex PCR, and TCRdb's table has in-frame clones only and misses some. The repertoire holds 50,000 to 75,000 clones, with around 89% as singletons. Sequencing used PBMCs. The receptors originated from a man in his 60s with colorectal cancer.

This clone has only one observation. This chain links TRBV3-1 (or the pseudogene TRBV3-2) with TRBJ1-5; no definite D call. Trimming shortened V by 1 base and J by 4 bases, and 2 bases separated the two germline ends. CDR3 length: 12 residues. CDR1 and CDR2 (germline): LGHDT, YNNKEL (reference sequence). The CDR3 reads CASSQVNQPQHF. The CDR3 nucleotides read TGTGCCAGCAGCCAAGTAAATCAGCCCCAGCATTTT.

The chain carries TRBV6-5 and TRBJ2-4, with TRBD1 matching over 7 bases. With V trimmed by 6 bases and J by 3 bases, 5 bases remained unmatched. This CDR3 has 14 residues. The germline gives CDR1 MNHEY, CDR2 SVGAGI. In nucleotides, the CDR3 is TGTGCCAGCAGACCGGGACAGAACAAAAACATTCAGTACTTC. Translated: CASRPGQNKNIQYF.

This chain joins TRBV2 and TRBJ1-2, with 10 positions matching TRBD1. From germline, CDR1 is SNHLY and CDR2 FYNNEI. V shed 7 bases and J 7 bases; nucleotides not matched to a gene: 9. This CDR3 comprises 14 residues. CDR3 loop: CASNPDRGHGGYTF. The CDR3 DNA reads as TGTGCCAGCAACCCCGACAGGGGGCATGGTGGCTACACCTTC. The variable domain in full, completed from reference TRBV2 and TRBJ1-2, reads EPEVTQTPSHQVTQMGQEVILRCVPISNHLYFYWYRQILGQKVEFLVSFYNNEISEKSEIFDDQFSVERPDGSNFTLKIRSTKLEDSAMYFCASNPDRGHGGYTFGSGTRLTVV.

The chain recombines TRBV6-4 with TRBJ1-1; D possibly corresponds to TRBD1 (5 bases). The CDR3 spans 14 residues. In germline, CDR1 is MRHNA, CDR2 SNTAGT. The V end lost 7 bases, the J end lost 3 bases, and 15 bases lay between the germline ends. CDR3 sequence (DNA): TGTGCCAGCACCTCACTCCCGGGGGACACTGAAGCTTTCTTT. This encodes CASTSLPGDTEAFF.

The rearrangement joins TRBV5-1 to TRBJ2-2; D not certain. This CDR3 region has 12 residues. Germline lookup yields CDR1 SGHRS and CDR2 YFSETQ. Trimming shortened V by 2 bases and J by 3 bases, and 2 bases separated the two germline ends. The CDR3: CASSFDTGELFF. The CDR3 nucleotides are TGCGCCAGCAGCTTCGACACCGGGGAGCTGTTTTTT.

In this sample, this clone turned up once. V usage is TRBV9 and J usage is TRBJ1-2; TRBD1 matches at 8 bases. CDR1 is SGDLS, CDR2 YYNGEE, per germline. Unmatched junction bases numbered 12, after V lost 3 bases and J lost 8 bases. CDR3 length: 15 amino acids. The CDR3 loop is CASSGPPQGAGGYTF. The CDR3 DNA is TGTGCCAGCAGCGGCCCCCCCCAGGGGGCCGGCGGCTACACCTTC.

The chain is built from TRBV10-3 and TRBJ1-6; 9 positions agree with TRBD1. Germline loops: CDR1 ENHRY, CDR2 SYGVKD. The V gene end was trimmed by 6 bases and the J gene end by 5 bases; junction bases not matched to a gene: 2. The CDR3 length is 14 residues. CDR3 amino acids: CAISGTGNNSPLHF. In DNA, the CDR3 is TGTGCCATCAGCGGGACAGGGAATAATTCACCCCTCCACTTT.

A note on this clone: Other DNA sequences in this sample translate to the same CDR3. J is TRBJ1-2 and V is TRBV6-5; D perhaps matches TRBD1 (5 bases). Germline-derived CDR1 and CDR2 are MNHEY and SVGAGI. The CDR3 has 12 residues. Trimming shortened V by 10 bases and J by 2 bases, and 11 bases separated the two germline ends. CDR3 region: CATRQTNYGYTF. CDR3 DNA sequence: TGTGCCACCCGACAGACCAACTATGGCTACACCTTC.

This rearrangement joins TRBV5-1 to TRBJ2-5; 9 bases line up with TRBD2. Germline CDR1 reads SGHRS; CDR2 reads YFSETQ. This CDR3 contains 13 residues. The V gene end was trimmed by 4 bases and the J gene end by 5 bases; junction bases not matched to a gene: 3. CDR3 sequence (DNA): TGCGCCAGCAGCCAAGGACTAGCGGAGACCCAGTACTTC. Translation gives CASSQGLAETQYF.

The chain has TRBV27 and TRBJ2-3; 9 nucleotides line up with TRBD1. The germline V gene has CDR1 MNHEY and CDR2 SMNVEV (reference sequence). J was trimmed by 1 base and V by 6 bases; bases with no gene match: 8. The CDR3 totals 16 residues. CDR3 nucleotides: TGTGCCAGCAGGGATCGATGGGACAGGGGCACAGATACGCAGTATTTT. It yields the protein CASRDRWDRGTDTQYF.

The rearrangement links TRBV30 to TRBJ1-2, with 10 bases that match TRBD1. V lost 2 bases to trimming and J lost 2 bases; unmatched junction nucleotides: 5. Germline V gene lookup returns CDR1 GTSNPN and CDR2 SVGIG (reference sequence). There are 15 residues in the CDR3. The CDR3 protein is CAWSRETGGNYGYTF. In nucleotides, the CDR3 is TGTGCCTGGAGTAGGGAGACAGGGGGCAACTATGGCTACACCTTC. Full variable domain (remainder filled in from reference TRBV30 and TRBJ1-2): SQTIHQWPATLVQPVGSPLSLECTVEGTSNPNLYWYRQAAGRGLQLLFYSVGIGQISSEVPQNLSASRPQDRQFILSSKKLLLSDSGFYLCAWSRETGGNYGYTFGSGTRLTVV.

J is TRBJ1-5 and V is TRBV6-2 or TRBV6-3, with 8 bases fitting TRBD1. This CDR3 contains 16 residues. V was pared by 7 bases and J by 2 bases, with 10 bases of the junction left unmatched. CDR1 and CDR2 from the germline V gene are MNHEY and SVGEGT. CDR3 in amino acids: CASNPMTGAGNQPQHF. The CDR3 DNA follows: TGTGCCAGCAACCCAATGACAGGGGCGGGCAATCAGCCCCAGCATTTT.

This clone was picked up one time. The chain recombines TRBV3-1 (or the pseudogene TRBV3-2) with TRBJ2-7; 10 bases agree with TRBD1. Germline V gives CDR1 LGHDT, CDR2 YNNKEL (reference sequence). V shed 2 bases and J 7 bases; nucleotides not matched to a gene: 5. The CDR3 has 14 residues. The CDR3 sequence is CASSQPGTGAEQYF. Here the CDR3 DNA reads TGTGCCAGCAGCCAACCCGGGACAGGGGCAGAGCAGTACTTC.

This chain connects TRBV19 to TRBJ2-2; TRBD2 agrees at 9 bases. The CDR3 is made up of 15 amino acids. With V trimmed by 7 bases and J by 3 bases, 6 bases remained unmatched. Germline-derived CDR1 and CDR2 are LNHDA and SQIVND (reference sequence). Here the CDR3 reads CASTASGVYTGELFF. The CDR3 nucleotides read TGTGCCAGTACTGCTAGCGGGGTTTACACCGGGGAGCTGTTTTTT.

The chain is built from TRBV7-2 and TRBJ2-3; perhaps D is TRBD1 or TRBD2 (5 bases each). V lost 7 bases and J 3 bases, leaving 17 bases between the germline ends. The germline gives CDR1 SGHTA, CDR2 FQGNSA. This CDR3 comprises 15 residues. CDR3 nucleotides: TGTGCCAGCACCCGGGGACCACCCCTGACAGATACGCAGTATTTT. It translates to CASTRGPPLTDTQYF.

This rearrangement joins TRBV7-9 to TRBJ1-1, with unresolved D. Trimming removed 7 bases at V and 6 bases at J, with 18 bases between. From germline, CDR1 is SEHNR and CDR2 FQNEAQ (reference sequence). The CDR3 contains 14 residues. This CDR3 reads CASTPHQEAAEAFF. The CDR3 bases are TGTGCCAGCACCCCCCATCAGGAGGCGGCTGAAGCTTTCTTT.

CDR3 sequence: CASSPENYGYTF. In nucleotides, the CDR3 is TGTGCCAGCTCACCCGAAAACTATGGCTACACCTTC. This chain links TRBV18 with TRBJ1-2; no clear D. The length of the CDR3 is 12 residues. V lost 3 bases, J lost 2 bases, and 4 bases lay in between. Germline V gives CDR1 KGHSH, CDR2 LQKENI.

The chain links TRBV3-1 (or the pseudogene TRBV3-2) to TRBJ1-6, with a tentative D call TRBD1 (5 bases). The CDR3 is made up of 15 amino acids. V lost 3 bases, J lost 5 bases, and 11 bases lay in between. The germline CDR1 and CDR2 sequences are LGHDT and YNNKEL (reference sequence). The CDR3 nucleotides read TGTGCCAGCAGCCAGGGGGGTCCTGATAATTCACCCCTCCACTTT. As protein: CASSQGGPDNSPLHF.

The genes are TRBV6-5 and TRBJ2-5; D is ambiguous. This CDR3 has 13 residues. CDR1 and CDR2 from the germline V gene are MNHEY and SVGAGI. V lost 6 bases and J 4 bases, leaving 12 bases between the germline ends. The CDR3 region has the DNA TGTGCCAGCAGACAAGCCGGGCCAGAGACCCAGTACTTC. Its protein is CASRQAGPETQYF.

The genes are TRBV5-1 and TRBJ2-5; the match to TRBD2 covers 11 bases. The CDR3 totals 18 residues. Germline trimming cut 1 base from V and 4 bases from J; bases unmatched to any gene: 12. Germline V gene data show CDR1 as SGHRS and CDR2 as YFSETQ. The CDR3 region has the DNA TGCGCCAGCAGCTTGACCACTAGCGGGGGCGCCAGTAGAGAGACCCAGTACTTC. Amino acid sequence: CASSLTTSGGASRETQYF.